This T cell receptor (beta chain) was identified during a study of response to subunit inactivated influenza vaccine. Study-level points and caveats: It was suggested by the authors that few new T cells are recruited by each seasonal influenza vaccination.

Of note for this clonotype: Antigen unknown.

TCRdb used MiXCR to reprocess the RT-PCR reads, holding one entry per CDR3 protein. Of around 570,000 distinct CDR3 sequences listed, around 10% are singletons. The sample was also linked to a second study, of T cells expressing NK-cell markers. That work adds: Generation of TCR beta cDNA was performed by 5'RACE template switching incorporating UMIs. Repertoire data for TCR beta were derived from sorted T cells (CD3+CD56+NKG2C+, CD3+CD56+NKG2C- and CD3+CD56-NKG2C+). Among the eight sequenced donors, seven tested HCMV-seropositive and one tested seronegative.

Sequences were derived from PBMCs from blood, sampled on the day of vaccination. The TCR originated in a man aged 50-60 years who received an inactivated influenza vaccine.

CDR3 protein: CASSFGRTGYNEQFF. The CDR3 DNA sequence: TGTGCCAGCAGTTTCGGGCGGACAGGCTACAATGAGCAGTTCTTC. V gene TRBV27 combines with J gene TRBJ2-1; 7 positions match TRBD1. The germline CDR1 and CDR2 sequences are MNHEY and SMNVEV (reference sequence). The CDR3 covers 15 residues. Unmatched junction bases numbered 5, after V lost 3 bases and J lost 3 bases.